This T cell receptor (beta chain) was recorded in a study of spatial heterogeneity in lung cancer. Turning to the study itself: Sequencing consistently turned up more beta-chain sequences than alpha-chain sequences. Mean representation of each unique TCR and UMI combination in the raw reads exceeded 8.5 occurrences. Study conclusions and caveats: It was found that expanded intratumoral alpha and beta TCR counts tracked tumor mutation counts.

Time point: sample taken at primary tumor resection. Patients with untreated early-stage non-small cell lung cancer, numbering 72, were the donors. The study tagged each TCR cDNA molecule with a unique molecular identifier. TCRdb re-analysed the 5' RACE reads in MiXCR, keeping a single row per CDR3 protein. This sample has thousands of distinct CDR3 sequences, with approximately 17% found just once. The CDR3 loop spans 15 amino acids. The germline V gene encodes CDR1 MNHEY and CDR2 SVGEGT. Between the trimmed V and J ends, which lost 2 bases and 3 bases, there was a span of 14 bases. As concerns this clonotype: Its target is unknown.

The sequencing used lung tumor tissue, collected at surgery. This clonotype was obtained from a female donor with early-stage non-small cell lung cancer. The rearrangement uses TRBV6-2 or TRBV6-3 and TRBJ2-7, with TRBD2 as a possible D gene (6 bases). The CDR3 region is CASSYVQRADYEQYF. DNA of the CDR3: TGTGCCAGCAGTTACGTCCAGCGGGCCGACTACGAGCAGTACTTC.